The clone carrying this TCR beta chain showed up just a few times. Its antigen remains unknown. Molecular barcoding with unique molecular identifiers was used for the TCRbeta library. MiXCR was run by TCRdb on the PCR reads, yielding one entry per CDR3 protein. This table holds some 840,000 distinct CDR3 sequences, about 15% found once. The V gene lost 0 bases and the J gene lost 10 bases, with 16 bases spanning the gap. CDR1 and CDR2 (germline): LNHNV, YYDKDF (reference sequence). The CDR3 covers 16 residues. This sample is part of a study of T-cell reconstitution after alpha-beta-depleted transplantation in children. The study, taken as a whole, reports: Roughly two months post-transplant, alpha-beta T cells reportedly originated from several hundred graft clones that had expanded. Most T-cell counts and diversity one year after the transplant came from T cells that were newly produced.

The rearrangement uses TRBV15 and TRBJ1-6; D gene uncertain. The sample here was PBMCs, mostly from graft donor cells, taken 360 days after TCRalphabeta/CD19-depleted stem cell transplant. This TCR derives from a male patient younger than 18 who had a stem cell transplant for acute lymphoblastic leukemia, so the T cells may come from the graft donor. The CDR3 DNA is TGTGCCACCAGCAGAGATACGCGTCGGATCAGGTCACCCCTCCACTTT. Its translation: CATSRDTRRIRSPLHF.